A selection of T cell receptor beta chains follows, all from one sample in a study of human T cells and chemical hapten exposure. Each CDR3 protein gets one entry after TCRdb re-called the RACE reads with MiXCR. The table lists approximately 340,000 distinct CDR3 sequences, under 9% of them singletons, with 7.5% to 9% in the top ten. This sample comprised whole blood, obtained in connection with sensitization to the hapten diphenylcyclopropenone (DPC). These receptor sequences come from a woman aged 18-29 years with alopecia areata. Some clones in this sample may be carry-over from other donors' samples. The CDR3 runs from the conserved cysteine through the conserved F or W. A D gene is named only where the DNA matches it firmly. Some rows have no size entry. The others give once, few or many, or a class for an expanded clone.

j_call: TRBJ2-7; d_call: TRBD1; v_call: TRBV7-2; clone_size: few; cdr3_nt: TGTGCCAGCAGCCTATCCGGGACAGTCTACGAGCAGTACTTC; cdr3_aa: CASSLSGTVYEQYF
j_call: TRBJ2-3; d_call: .; v_call: TRBV12-3/TRBV12-4; clone_size: many; cdr3_nt: TGTGCCAGCAGTCTGTGGGCCAAAAGCACAGATACGCAGTATTTT; cdr3_aa: CASSLWAKSTDTQYF
j_call: TRBJ1-1; d_call: .; v_call: TRBV27; clone_size: few; cdr3_nt: TGTGCCAGCCTGTGCGCTTTCTTT; cdr3_aa: CASLCAFF
j_call: TRBJ1-1; d_call: .; v_call: TRBV27; clone_size: .; cdr3_nt: TGTGCCAGCAGTGAAAGAGACACTGAAGCTTTCTTT; cdr3_aa: CASSERDTEAFF
j_call: TRBJ2-7; d_call: .; v_call: TRBV28; clone_size: many; cdr3_nt: TGTGCCAGCAGTTCTCAGGGCCCCTACGAGCAGTACTTC; cdr3_aa: CASSSQGPYEQYF
j_call: TRBJ2-3; d_call: TRBD2; v_call: TRBV20-1; clone_size: many; cdr3_nt: TGCAGTGCTAGAGGCGGGGGTGAGGCAGATACGCAGTATTTT; cdr3_aa: CSARGGGEADTQYF
j_call: TRBJ2-1; d_call: TRBD2; v_call: TRBV10-3; clone_size: few; cdr3_nt: TGTGCCATCACCGAAGGGGCGGGGGGTTACAATGAGCAGTTCTTC; cdr3_aa: CAITEGAGGYNEQFF
j_call: TRBJ2-5; d_call: .; v_call: TRBV2; clone_size: many; cdr3_nt: TGTGCCAGAGGAGAACAAGAGACCCAGTACTTC; cdr3_aa: CARGEQETQYF
j_call: TRBJ2-1; d_call: TRBD1; v_call: TRBV7-3; clone_size: many; cdr3_nt: TGTGCCAGCAGCCAGGACAGGTCCCAATCCGAGCAGTTCTTC; cdr3_aa: CASSQDRSQSEQFF
j_call: TRBJ1-5; d_call: TRBD1; v_call: TRBV6-2/TRBV6-3; clone_size: .; cdr3_nt: TGTGCCAGCAGTTACGTAGGGGGCCTCAATCAGCCCCAGCATTTT; cdr3_aa: CASSYVGGLNQPQHF
j_call: TRBJ1-4; d_call: .; v_call: TRBV7-6; clone_size: .; cdr3_nt: TGTGCCAGCAGCTTAGAGTTGGGAGAAAAACTGTTTTTT; cdr3_aa: CASSLELGEKLFF
j_call: TRBJ1-6; d_call: TRBD1; v_call: TRBV4-1; clone_size: .; cdr3_nt: TGCGCCAGCAGCCAAGAAATTATGACAGGGGGCGGCGATTCACCCCTCCACTTT; cdr3_aa: CASSQEIMTGGGDSPLHF
j_call: TRBJ2-2; d_call: .; v_call: TRBV28; clone_size: many; cdr3_nt: TGTGCCAGCTTGGACAGGAACACCGGGGAGCTGTTTTTT; cdr3_aa: CASLDRNTGELFF
j_call: TRBJ2-3; d_call: TRBD2; v_call: TRBV5-1; clone_size: many; cdr3_nt: TGCGCCAGCAGCGCTGGGACTAGCGCCAAACAGACAGATACGCAGTATTTT; cdr3_aa: CASSAGTSAKQTDTQYF
j_call: TRBJ2-7; d_call: .; v_call: TRBV29-1; clone_size: many; cdr3_nt: TGCAGCGCGGAAGGTAGCGACTACGAGCAGTACTTC; cdr3_aa: CSAEGSDYEQYF
j_call: TRBJ2-7; d_call: .; v_call: TRBV20-1; clone_size: few; cdr3_nt: TGCAGTGCTTCCAACAGGGCACTTACACATCGGCAGTACTTC; cdr3_aa: CSASNRALTHRQYF
j_call: TRBJ2-7; d_call: .; v_call: TRBV4-3; clone_size: few; cdr3_nt: TGCGCCAGCAGCCAAGTACGCGCAGGGGTGGGCGAGCAGTACTTC; cdr3_aa: CASSQVRAGVGEQYF
j_call: TRBJ1-2; d_call: .; v_call: TRBV6-2/TRBV6-3; clone_size: .; cdr3_nt: TGTGCCACTTCGAAGAGATCGCTGAACTATGGCTACACCTTC; cdr3_aa: CATSKRSLNYGYTF
j_call: TRBJ2-1; d_call: TRBD2; v_call: TRBV6-2/TRBV6-3; clone_size: few; cdr3_nt: TGTGCCCGAGACCTTAGCGGGGGAACCTACAATGAGCAGTTCTTC; cdr3_aa: CARDLSGGTYNEQFF
j_call: TRBJ1-2; d_call: .; v_call: TRBV6-5; clone_size: few; cdr3_nt: TGTGCCAGCAGTTCCTCCGGGACTCCAGTGGTCGGCTACACCTTC; cdr3_aa: CASSSSGTPVVGYTF
j_call: TRBJ2-5; d_call: TRBD1; v_call: TRBV7-9; clone_size: .; cdr3_nt: TGTGCCAGCAGTCCGGACAGGGCAAAGACCCAGTACTTC; cdr3_aa: CASSPDRAKTQYF
j_call: TRBJ1-6; d_call: .; v_call: TRBV10-3; clone_size: many; cdr3_nt: TGTGCCATCAGTGAGTCGTCTTGGGAAGGTAATTCACCCCTCCACTTT; cdr3_aa: CAISESSWEGNSPLHF
j_call: TRBJ1-4; d_call: TRBD1; v_call: TRBV11-2; clone_size: many; cdr3_nt: TGTGCCAGCAGCCCAGGGACAGGGGGCGGTGAAAAACTGTTTTTT; cdr3_aa: CASSPGTGGGEKLFF
j_call: TRBJ1-1; d_call: TRBD1; v_call: TRBV5-5; clone_size: .; cdr3_nt: TGTGCCAGCAGCTTCCGGGACAGTCCTATGAACACTGAAGCTTTCTTT; cdr3_aa: CASSFRDSPMNTEAFF
j_call: TRBJ2-3; d_call: .; v_call: TRBV7-2; clone_size: few; cdr3_nt: TGTGCCAGCAGCTTGATGGCTAGACCGGATACGCAGTATTTT; cdr3_aa: CASSLMARPDTQYF
j_call: TRBJ2-7; d_call: .; v_call: TRBV7-9; clone_size: many; cdr3_nt: TGTGCCAGCAGCTCTGGACAAAGTTACGAGCAGTACTTC; cdr3_aa: CASSSGQSYEQYF
j_call: TRBJ2-3; d_call: .; v_call: TRBV20-1; clone_size: few; cdr3_nt: TGCAGTGCTAGAGATCGGAACTCCCAACTAACAGATACGCAGTATTTT; cdr3_aa: CSARDRNSQLTDTQYF
j_call: TRBJ2-2; d_call: TRBD2; v_call: TRBV14; clone_size: few; cdr3_nt: TGTGCCAGCAGCCAAGCCGTCGCGGGGGGACTCACCGGGGAGCTGTTTTTT; cdr3_aa: CASSQAVAGGLTGELFF
j_call: TRBJ1-4; d_call: .; v_call: TRBV29-1; clone_size: .; cdr3_nt: TGCAGCGCCTCGACAGCGGGTAATGAAAAACTGTTTTTT; cdr3_aa: CSASTAGNEKLFF
j_call: TRBJ2-5; d_call: TRBD2; v_call: TRBV6-1; clone_size: few; cdr3_nt: TGTGCCAGCAGTGAACTAGCGGCCGCTGAGACCCAGTACTTC; cdr3_aa: CASSELAAAETQYF
j_call: TRBJ2-7; d_call: TRBD1; v_call: TRBV19; clone_size: .; cdr3_nt: TGTGCCAGTAGTATTCGGACAGGGGGATGGGACGAGCAGTACTTC; cdr3_aa: CASSIRTGGWDEQYF
j_call: TRBJ1-1; d_call: .; v_call: TRBV5-6; clone_size: many; cdr3_nt: TGTGCCAGCAGCGCCCAGATGAACACTGAAGCTTTCTTT; cdr3_aa: CASSAQMNTEAFF
j_call: TRBJ1-6; d_call: .; v_call: TRBV7-3; clone_size: many; cdr3_nt: TGTGCCAGCAGCTTACGACCCCGGAATTATAATTCACCCCTCCACTTT; cdr3_aa: CASSLRPRNYNSPLHF
j_call: TRBJ2-7; d_call: .; v_call: TRBV3-1; clone_size: .; cdr3_nt: TGTGCCAGCAGCCCGGACGGACCCTACGAGCAGTACTTC; cdr3_aa: CASSPDGPYEQYF
j_call: TRBJ2-7; d_call: .; v_call: TRBV7-9; clone_size: many; cdr3_nt: TGTGCCAGCAGCTCCAGGGTAGCTGCCTACGAGCAGTACTTC; cdr3_aa: CASSSRVAAYEQYF
j_call: TRBJ2-7; d_call: .; v_call: TRBV4-2; clone_size: many; cdr3_nt: TGTGCCAGCAGCCAAGGGGTGTCCCTCTCCTACGAGCAGTACTTC; cdr3_aa: CASSQGVSLSYEQYF
j_call: TRBJ2-2; d_call: .; v_call: TRBV28; clone_size: .; cdr3_nt: TGTGCCAGCATAAAATTCCTGAACACCGGGGAGCTGTTTTTT; cdr3_aa: CASIKFLNTGELFF
j_call: TRBJ2-5; d_call: .; v_call: TRBV5-1; clone_size: few; cdr3_nt: TGCGCCAGCAGCTCCGGACAGAAAGAGACCCAGTACTTC; cdr3_aa: CASSSGQKETQYF
j_call: TRBJ2-7; d_call: .; v_call: TRBV20-1; clone_size: many; cdr3_nt: TGCAGTGCCAAACAGGGTAATGAGCAGTACTTC; cdr3_aa: CSAKQGNEQYF
j_call: TRBJ1-6; d_call: TRBD1; v_call: TRBV9; clone_size: few; cdr3_nt: TGTGCCAGCAGCGCTCATTCCGGACAGGGAATATCACCCCTCCACTTT; cdr3_aa: CASSAHSGQGISPLHF
j_call: TRBJ2-7; d_call: .; v_call: TRBV6-1; clone_size: many; cdr3_nt: TGTGCCAGCAGTGAAGCTCGAAAGGGGGAGAGCAGGCCTTCCTACGAGCAGTACTTC; cdr3_aa: CASSEARKGESRPSYEQYF
j_call: TRBJ1-5; d_call: TRBD1; v_call: TRBV7-2; clone_size: .; cdr3_nt: TGTGCCAGCAGCGCCGGGACAGGGGGCAGTCAGCCCCAGCATTTT; cdr3_aa: CASSAGTGGSQPQHF
j_call: TRBJ1-5; d_call: .; v_call: TRBV21-1; clone_size: many; cdr3_nt: TGTGCCAGCAGCAAAGAAGACCCCTATCAGCCCCAGCATTTT; cdr3_aa: CASSKEDPYQPQHF
j_call: TRBJ2-7; d_call: TRBD2; v_call: TRBV27; clone_size: .; cdr3_nt: TGTGCCAGCAGTTGGAGCGGGGACCCAGCCTACGAGCAGTACTTC; cdr3_aa: CASSWSGDPAYEQYF
j_call: TRBJ1-1; d_call: .; v_call: TRBV6-1; clone_size: few; cdr3_nt: TGTGCCAGCCCCCCGGGGGCGGGCACTGAAGCTTTCTTT; cdr3_aa: CASPPGAGTEAFF
j_call: TRBJ2-2; d_call: .; v_call: TRBV7-3; clone_size: .; cdr3_nt: TGTGCCAGCAGCTTTCATCAGGAGGGAGATGGGGAGCTGTTTTTT; cdr3_aa: CASSFHQEGDGELFF